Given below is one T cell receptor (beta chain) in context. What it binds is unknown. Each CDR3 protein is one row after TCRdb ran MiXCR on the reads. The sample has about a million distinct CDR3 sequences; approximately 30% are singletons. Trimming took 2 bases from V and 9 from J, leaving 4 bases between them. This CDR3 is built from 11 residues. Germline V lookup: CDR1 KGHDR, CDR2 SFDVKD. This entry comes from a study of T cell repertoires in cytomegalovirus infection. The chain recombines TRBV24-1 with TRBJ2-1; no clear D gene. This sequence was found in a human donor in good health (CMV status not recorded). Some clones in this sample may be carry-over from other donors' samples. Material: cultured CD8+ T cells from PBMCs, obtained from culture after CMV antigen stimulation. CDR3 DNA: TGTGCCACCAGTGATTCGGCTGAGCAGTTCTTC. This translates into CATSDSAEQFF.